Listed here are 5 T cell receptor beta chains from one sample, sequenced in a study of blood T cell repertoires in COVID-19. The table came from immunoSEQ multiplex PCR; TCRdb's copy has only in-frame clones and leaves some out. The table has about 250,000 clones, 88% seen once. Sequencing used peripheral blood. The receptors here all came from a woman in her thirties with acute or convalescent COVID-19.

The chain joins TRBV10-3 to TRBJ1-6; TRBD1 aligns across 9 bases. The CDR3 has 13 amino acids. Trimming at V came to 4 bases and at J to 8 bases, leaving 0 bases not matched to a gene. Germline CDR1 reads ENHRY; CDR2 reads SYGVKD. The CDR3 sequence: CAISGTGDSPLHF. The CDR3 nucleotides are TGTGCCATCAGTGGGACAGGGGATTCACCCCTCCACTTT.

The chain carries TRBV6-1 and TRBJ2-7, with D perhaps TRBD2 (7 bases). CDR1 is MNHNS and CDR2 is SASEGT in the germline V gene. Trimming stripped 0 bases from V and 5 bases from J, with 11 bases between. CDR3 length: 14 residues. CDR3: CASSEAGGRHEQYF. DNA for the CDR3: TGTGCCAGCAGTGAAGCGGGGGGGCGGCACGAGCAGTACTTC.

In its sample, this clone was seen once. The rearrangement joins TRBV3-1 (or the pseudogene TRBV3-2) to TRBJ1-4; a possible D gene is TRBD1 (5 bases). Trimming stripped 5 bases from V and 8 bases from J, with 18 bases between. Germline V gene lookup returns CDR1 LGHDT and CDR2 YNNKEL (reference sequence). The CDR3 totals 15 residues. The chain's CDR3 is CASSTLRAGREKLFF. CDR3 in DNA: TGTGCCAGCAGCACTCTCCGGGCAGGGCGAGAAAAACTGTTTTTT.

V is TRBV10-1 and J is TRBJ2-1; 13 bases are shared with TRBD2. Germline V gene data show CDR1 as WNHNN and CDR2 as SYGVQD (reference sequence). Trimming removed 7 bases from V and 2 bases from J; junction bases left unmatched: 17. The CDR3 sequence is 20 residues long. The DNA for the CDR3 is TGCGCCAGCACCCGGACAGCGGTGACTAGCGGGAGGAGCACCTACAATGAGCAGTTCTTC. Amino acid sequence: CASTRTAVTSGRSTYNEQFF.

This chain joins TRBV19 and TRBJ2-1; no firm D call. Looked up from germline, CDR1 is LNHDA and CDR2 is SQIVND (reference sequence). CDR3 length: 14 amino acids. The V gene lost 1 base and the J gene lost 7 bases, with 11 bases spanning the gap. As DNA, the CDR3 is TGTGCCAGTAGTATAGTCCGGCAGAGGAATGAGCAGTTCTTC. It translates to CASSIVRQRNEQFF.